This T cell receptor (beta chain) derives from a study of PD-1 blockade in classical Hodgkin lymphoma. Study summary: Administration of nivolumab to patients was at 3 mg/kg intravenously every 2 weeks.

The CDR3 runs 14 residues. The V and J ends lost 5 bases and 4 bases respectively, with 15 bases between them. Germline-derived CDR1 and CDR2 are SGHDT and YYEEEE. The method was immunoSEQ multiplex PCR; TCRdb's version includes in-frame clones alone and lacks a portion of them. The sample carries some 22,000 clones, around 74% recorded once. Regarding this clone: Its antigen is not known.

Regarding time point: cycle 4 day 1 (C4D1), after 6 weeks of nivolumab. Each patient relapsed following autologous stem cell transplantation, and prior brentuximab vedotin exposure differed. Magnetic negative selection was used to purify CD4+ T cells from thawed PBMCs. Study conclusions and caveats: Reported findings placed baseline TCR diversity lower in newly diagnosed patients (compared with healthy donors).

The source was CD4+ T cells from blood, collected before the fourth cycle of nivolumab. The chain carries TRBV5-6 and TRBJ1-1; D perhaps matches TRBD1 (6 bases). The receptor comes from a human donor with classical Hodgkin lymphoma. The CDR3 DNA sequence: TGTGCCAGCAGGGAAGGGGGTAGGAGCACTGAAGCTTTCTTT. Amino acids: CASREGGRSTEAFF.